This T cell receptor beta chain was recorded in a study of human T cells and chemical hapten exposure. Specified time point: pre-sensitization, week 0. The treatment: therapeutic diphenylcyclopropenone sensitization with weekly scalp DPC. TCRdb fed the RACE reads into MiXCR, producing one record per CDR3 protein. The sample lists 300,000 to 450,000 distinct CDR3 sequences, around 5.5% seen once, with approximately 8.2% in the top ten. A few counts support this clonotype. Trimming shortened V by 6 bases and J by 4 bases, and 12 bases separated the two germline ends. This CDR3 region has 13 residues. Germline V gives CDR1 LNHDA, CDR2 SQIVND (reference sequence).

The clonotype comes from a woman younger than 35 with alopecia areata. Some clones in this sample may be carry-over from other donors' samples. The chain is built from TRBV19 and TRBJ1-2; D perhaps matches TRBD1 (5 bases). Sequenced here: whole blood, sampled in connection with sensitization to the hapten diphenylcyclopropenone (DPC). The CDR3 DNA is TGTGCCAGTAGACCGACAGCATCCTATGGCTACACCTTC. Translating it yields CASRPTASYGYTF.